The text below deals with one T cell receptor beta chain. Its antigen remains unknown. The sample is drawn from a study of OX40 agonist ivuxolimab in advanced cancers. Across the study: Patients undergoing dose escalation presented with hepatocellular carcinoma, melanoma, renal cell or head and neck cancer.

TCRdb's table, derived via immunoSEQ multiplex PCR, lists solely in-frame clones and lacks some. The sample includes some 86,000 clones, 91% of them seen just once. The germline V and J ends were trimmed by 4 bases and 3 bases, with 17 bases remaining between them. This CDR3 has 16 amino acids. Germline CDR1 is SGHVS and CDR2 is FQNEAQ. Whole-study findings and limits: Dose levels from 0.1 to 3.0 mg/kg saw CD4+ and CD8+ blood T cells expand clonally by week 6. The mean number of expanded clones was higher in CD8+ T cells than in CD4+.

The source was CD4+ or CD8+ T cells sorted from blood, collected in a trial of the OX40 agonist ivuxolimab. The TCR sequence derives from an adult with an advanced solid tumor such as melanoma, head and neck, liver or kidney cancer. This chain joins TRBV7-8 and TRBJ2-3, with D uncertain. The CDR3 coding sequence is TGTGCCAGCAGCTCCTACTCTAGTGAAGCGACAGATACGCAGTATTTT. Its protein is CASSSYSSEATDTQYF.